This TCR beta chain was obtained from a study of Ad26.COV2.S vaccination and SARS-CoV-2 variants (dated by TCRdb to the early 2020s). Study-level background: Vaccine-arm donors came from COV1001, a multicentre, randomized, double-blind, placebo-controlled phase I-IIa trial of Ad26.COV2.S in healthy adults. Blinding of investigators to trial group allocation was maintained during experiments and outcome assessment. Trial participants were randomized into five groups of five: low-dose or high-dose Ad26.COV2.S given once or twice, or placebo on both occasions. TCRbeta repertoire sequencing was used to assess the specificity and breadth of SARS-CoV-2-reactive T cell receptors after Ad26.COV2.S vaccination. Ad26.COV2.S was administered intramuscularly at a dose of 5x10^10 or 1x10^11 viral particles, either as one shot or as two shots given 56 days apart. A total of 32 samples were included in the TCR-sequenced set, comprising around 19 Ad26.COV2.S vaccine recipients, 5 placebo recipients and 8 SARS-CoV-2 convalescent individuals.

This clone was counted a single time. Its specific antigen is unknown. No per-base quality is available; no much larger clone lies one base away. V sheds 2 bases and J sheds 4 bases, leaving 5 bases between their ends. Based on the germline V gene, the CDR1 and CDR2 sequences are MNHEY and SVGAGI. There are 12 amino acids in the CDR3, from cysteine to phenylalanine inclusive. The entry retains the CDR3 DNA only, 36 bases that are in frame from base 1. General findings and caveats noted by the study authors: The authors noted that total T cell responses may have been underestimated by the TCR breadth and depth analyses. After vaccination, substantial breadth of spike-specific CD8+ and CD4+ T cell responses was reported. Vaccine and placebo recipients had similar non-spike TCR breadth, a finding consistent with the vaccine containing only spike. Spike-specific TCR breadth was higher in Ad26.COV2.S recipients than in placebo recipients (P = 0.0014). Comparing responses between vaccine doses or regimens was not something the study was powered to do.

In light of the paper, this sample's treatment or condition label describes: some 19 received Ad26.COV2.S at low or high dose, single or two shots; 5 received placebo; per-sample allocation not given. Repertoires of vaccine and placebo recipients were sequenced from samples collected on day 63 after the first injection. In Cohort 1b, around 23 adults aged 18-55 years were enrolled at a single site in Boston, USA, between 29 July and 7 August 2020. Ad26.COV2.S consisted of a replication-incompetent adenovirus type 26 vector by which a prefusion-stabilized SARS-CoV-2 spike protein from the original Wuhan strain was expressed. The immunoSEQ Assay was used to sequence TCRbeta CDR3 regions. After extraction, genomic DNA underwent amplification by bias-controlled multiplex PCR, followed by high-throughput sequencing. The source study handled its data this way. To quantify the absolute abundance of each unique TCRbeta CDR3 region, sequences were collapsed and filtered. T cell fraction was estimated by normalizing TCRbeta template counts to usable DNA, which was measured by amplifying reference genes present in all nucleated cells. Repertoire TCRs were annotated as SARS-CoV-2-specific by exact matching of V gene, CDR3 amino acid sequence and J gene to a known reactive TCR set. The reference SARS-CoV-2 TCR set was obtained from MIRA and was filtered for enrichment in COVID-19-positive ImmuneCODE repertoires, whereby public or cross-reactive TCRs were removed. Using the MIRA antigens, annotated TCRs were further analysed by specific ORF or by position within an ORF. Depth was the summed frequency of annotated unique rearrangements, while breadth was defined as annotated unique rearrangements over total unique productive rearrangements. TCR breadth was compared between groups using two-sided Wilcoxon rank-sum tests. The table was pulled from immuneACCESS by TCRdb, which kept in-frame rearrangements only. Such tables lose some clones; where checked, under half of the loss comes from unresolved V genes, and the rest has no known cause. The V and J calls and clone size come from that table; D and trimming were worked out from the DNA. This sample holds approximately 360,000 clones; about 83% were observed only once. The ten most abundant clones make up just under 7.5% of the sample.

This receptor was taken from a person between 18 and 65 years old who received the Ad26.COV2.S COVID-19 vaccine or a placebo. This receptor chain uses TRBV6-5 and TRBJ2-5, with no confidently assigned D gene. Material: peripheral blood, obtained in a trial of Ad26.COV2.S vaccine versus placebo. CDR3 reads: CASSYIGETQYF. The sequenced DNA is TGTGCCAGCAGTTACATTGGAGAGACCCAGTACTTC.